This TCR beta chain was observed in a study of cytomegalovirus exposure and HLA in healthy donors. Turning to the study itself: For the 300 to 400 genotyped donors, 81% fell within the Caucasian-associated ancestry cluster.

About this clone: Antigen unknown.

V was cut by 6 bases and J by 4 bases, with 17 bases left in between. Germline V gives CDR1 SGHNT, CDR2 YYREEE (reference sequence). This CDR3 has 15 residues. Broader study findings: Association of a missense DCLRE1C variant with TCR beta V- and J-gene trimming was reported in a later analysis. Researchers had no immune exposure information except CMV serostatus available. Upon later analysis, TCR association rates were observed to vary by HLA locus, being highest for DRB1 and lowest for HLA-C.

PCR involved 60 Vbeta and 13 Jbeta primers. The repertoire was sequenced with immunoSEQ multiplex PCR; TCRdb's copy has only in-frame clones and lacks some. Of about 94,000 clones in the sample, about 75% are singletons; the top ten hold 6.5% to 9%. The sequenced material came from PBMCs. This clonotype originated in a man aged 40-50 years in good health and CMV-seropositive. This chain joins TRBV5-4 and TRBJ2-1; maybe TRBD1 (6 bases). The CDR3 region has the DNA TGTGCCAGCAACCAGGGGAGTCCCCAGTACAATGAGCAGTTCTTC. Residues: CASNQGSPQYNEQFF.